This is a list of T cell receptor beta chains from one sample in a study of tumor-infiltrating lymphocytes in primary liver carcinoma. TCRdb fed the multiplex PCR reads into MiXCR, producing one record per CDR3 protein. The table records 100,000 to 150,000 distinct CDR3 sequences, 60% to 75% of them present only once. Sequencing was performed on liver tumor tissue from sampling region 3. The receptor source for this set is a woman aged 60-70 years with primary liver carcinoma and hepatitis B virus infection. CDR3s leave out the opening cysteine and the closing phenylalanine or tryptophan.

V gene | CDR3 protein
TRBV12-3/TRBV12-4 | AGSPGLSWGTDTQY
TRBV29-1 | SVMAPGGKTDTQY
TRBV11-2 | ASSLSERVQQY
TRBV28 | ATNRGSSYEQY
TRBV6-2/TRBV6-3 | ASSFSATGTSGRNNERF
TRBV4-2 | ASRLKRDTEAF
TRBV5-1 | ASSPQLDMYNEQF
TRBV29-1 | SAGLGQRTDTHY
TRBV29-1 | NVVKLAGASVNEQF
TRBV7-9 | ASSPNGAYQESQY
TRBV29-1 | SVEVGGISTDTQY
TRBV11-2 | ASSLAGITDTQY
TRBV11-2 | ASSFISPQETQY
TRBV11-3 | ASSSGRNGWF
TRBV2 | ASTPPSYNEQF
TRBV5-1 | ASSYFPGAGTNTGELF
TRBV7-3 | ASSLSGSYNEQF
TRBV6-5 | VSSSTSGRAWRTGELF
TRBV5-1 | ASSTQGSGSPLH
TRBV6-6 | ASSYYGGQQESQY
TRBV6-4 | ASRDSQGAAEQY
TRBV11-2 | ASSLDRGETQH
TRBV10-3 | AIKRDSGKLF
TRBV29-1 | SVGGGHTEAF
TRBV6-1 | PSSDSGRVGSEQF
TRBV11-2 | TSSRTSGSEQF
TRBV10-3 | AISTKAGYGYT
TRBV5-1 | ASSLLVTSYEQY
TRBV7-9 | ASSASGFYEQY
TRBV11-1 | ASSLRTAGLHGQY
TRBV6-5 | VSSSRTVGANVLT
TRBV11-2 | ASSIWGTSYEQY
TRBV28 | ASSPPGGWSCEQY
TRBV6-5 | ASSFRLGSSYNKQS
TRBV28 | ASSLPGQGREAF
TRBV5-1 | ASSLTVGANVLT
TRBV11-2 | ASSLDPCYSPLH
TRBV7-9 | ASSRRQGDGPNYGYS
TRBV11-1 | ASLGLDASLETQY